The 2 T cell receptor beta chains reported below all come from one sample, sequenced in a study of cytomegalovirus exposure and HLA in healthy donors. Both 60 Vbeta primers and 13 Jbeta primers went into the PCR. The data were produced by immunoSEQ multiplex PCR, yet TCRdb's version contains in-frame clones alone and is incomplete. This sample has around 110,000 clones; 65% occur once, and the top ten carry less than 9.5%. Sequences were obtained from PBMCs. The origin of the receptors is a woman aged 40-49 years in good health and CMV-seropositive.

V gene TRBV11-2 combines with J gene TRBJ2-6; D is unresolved. Trimming stripped 0 bases from V and 3 bases from J, with 9 bases between. This CDR3 is built from 16 residues. CDR1 and CDR2 from the germline V gene are SGHAT and FQNNGV. The CDR3 region is CASSLEVVGGANVLTF. The DNA of the CDR3 is TGTGCCAGCAGCTTAGAGGTAGTTGGTGGGGCCAACGTCCTGACTTTC.

V is TRBV11-2 and J is TRBJ2-1; 7 bases line up with TRBD2. The germline gives CDR1 SGHAT, CDR2 FQNNGV. This CDR3 is built from 16 residues. J was trimmed by 2 bases and V by 2 bases; bases with no gene match: 6. The CDR3 DNA reads as TGTGCCAGCAGCTTAAGGCCTAGCGGCACCTACAATGAGCAGTTCTTC. Amino acids: CASSLRPSGTYNEQFF. Supplemented by reference TRBV11-2 and TRBJ2-1, the full variable domain reads EAGVAQSPRYKIIEKRQSVAFWCNPISGHATLYWYQQILGQGPKLLIQFQNNGVVDDSQLPKDRFSAERLKGVDSTLKIQPAKLEDSAVYLCASSLRPSGTYNEQFFGPGTRLTVL.